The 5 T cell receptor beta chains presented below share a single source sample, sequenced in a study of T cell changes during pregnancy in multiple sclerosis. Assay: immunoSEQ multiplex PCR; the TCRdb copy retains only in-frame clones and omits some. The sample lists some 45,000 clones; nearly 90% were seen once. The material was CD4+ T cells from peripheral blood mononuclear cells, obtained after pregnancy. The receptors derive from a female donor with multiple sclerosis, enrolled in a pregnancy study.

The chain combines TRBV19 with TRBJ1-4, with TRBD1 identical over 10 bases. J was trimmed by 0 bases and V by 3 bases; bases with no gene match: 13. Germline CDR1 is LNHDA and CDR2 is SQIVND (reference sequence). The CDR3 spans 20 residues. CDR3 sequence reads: CASSIFPTGTGAATNEKLFF. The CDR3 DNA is TGTGCCAGTAGTATTTTCCCTACCGGGACAGGGGCTGCAACTAATGAAAAACTGTTTTTT.

The chain's CDR3 is CASSVTLTGTGVGEQYF. CDR3 coding DNA: TGTGCCAGCAGCGTAACCCTGACCGGGACGGGGGTAGGCGAGCAGTACTTC. The chain links TRBV9 to TRBJ2-7, with D perhaps TRBD2 (6 bases). Trimming took off 1 base at V and 6 bases at J, with 23 bases between the two ends. CDR1 SGDLS and CDR2 YYNGEE come from the germline V gene. The CDR3 has 17 amino acids.

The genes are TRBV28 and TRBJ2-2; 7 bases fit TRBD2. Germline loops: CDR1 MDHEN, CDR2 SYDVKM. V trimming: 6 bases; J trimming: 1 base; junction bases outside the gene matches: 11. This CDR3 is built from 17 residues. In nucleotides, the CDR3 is TGTGCCAGCAGATTCCCCGGGCTAGCGGAGAACACCGGGGAGCTGTTTTTT. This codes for CASRFPGLAENTGELFF.

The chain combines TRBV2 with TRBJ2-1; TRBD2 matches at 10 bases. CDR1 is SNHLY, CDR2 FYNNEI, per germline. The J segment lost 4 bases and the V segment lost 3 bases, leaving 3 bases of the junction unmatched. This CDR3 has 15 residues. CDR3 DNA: TGTGCCAGCAGTGAGGCACTAGCGGGGTACAATGAGCAGTTCTTC. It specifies CASSEALAGYNEQFF.

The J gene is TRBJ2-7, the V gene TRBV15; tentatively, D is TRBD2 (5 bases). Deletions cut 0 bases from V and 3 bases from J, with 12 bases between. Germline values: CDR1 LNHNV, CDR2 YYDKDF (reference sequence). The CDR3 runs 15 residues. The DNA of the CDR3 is TGTGCCACCAGCAGAGATCGGGGAAGCTTCTACGAGCAGTACTTC. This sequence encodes CATSRDRGSFYEQYF.